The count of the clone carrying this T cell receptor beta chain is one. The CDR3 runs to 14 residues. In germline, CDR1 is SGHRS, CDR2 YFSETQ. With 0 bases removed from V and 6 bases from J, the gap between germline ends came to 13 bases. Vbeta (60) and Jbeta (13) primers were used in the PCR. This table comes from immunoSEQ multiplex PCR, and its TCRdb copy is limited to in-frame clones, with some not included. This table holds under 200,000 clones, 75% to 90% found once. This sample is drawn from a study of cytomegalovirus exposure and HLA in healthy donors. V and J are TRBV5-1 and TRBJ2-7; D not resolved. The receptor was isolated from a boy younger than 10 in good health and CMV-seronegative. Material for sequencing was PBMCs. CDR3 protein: CASSLAYEDPEQYF. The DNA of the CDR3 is TGCGCCAGCAGCTTGGCGTACGAGGATCCCGAGCAGTACTTC.